This section outlines one T cell receptor beta chain sequence together with its context. This sample was included in a study of blood T cell repertoires in COVID-19. Whole-study context: Sample material is recorded as cDNA or gDNA derived from T cells, B-cell-depleted T cells, or PBMCs.

After removal of 0 bases from V and 3 bases from J, the junction contained 4 bases not matched to a gene. CDR1 and CDR2 from the germline V gene are LNHNV and YYDKDF (reference sequence). The length of the CDR3 is 15 residues. In the original processing: Scientists estimated how many nucleated cells there were by amplifying reference gene primers. The method was immunoSEQ multiplex PCR; TCRdb's version includes in-frame clones alone and lacks a portion of them. The V and J calls and clone size are taken from that table; D and trimming were inferred from the DNA. The repertoire holds some 120,000 clones, with 80% to 90% as singletons.

The sequence was obtained from a woman aged 60-75 years with acute or convalescent COVID-19. V usage is TRBV15 and J usage is TRBJ1-2; TRBD1 matches 7 bases. Sequenced sample: peripheral blood. The CDR3 DNA follows: TGTGCCACCAGCAGAGATAGGGGGCGGCACTATGGCTACACCTTC. It codes for CATSRDRGRHYGYTF.